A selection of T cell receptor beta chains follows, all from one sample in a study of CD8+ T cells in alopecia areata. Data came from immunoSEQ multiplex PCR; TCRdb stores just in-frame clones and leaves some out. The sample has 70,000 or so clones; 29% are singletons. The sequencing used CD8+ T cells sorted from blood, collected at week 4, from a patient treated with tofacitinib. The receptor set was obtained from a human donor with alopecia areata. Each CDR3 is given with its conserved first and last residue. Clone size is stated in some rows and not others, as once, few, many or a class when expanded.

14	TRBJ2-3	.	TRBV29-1	CSVEEAMSTDTQYF
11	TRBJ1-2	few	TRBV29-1	CSVVVGGGYTF
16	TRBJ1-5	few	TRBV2	CASWDGADRGNQPQHF
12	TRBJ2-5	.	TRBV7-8	CASISYMETQYF
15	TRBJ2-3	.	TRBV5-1	CASSLTPGMTDTQYF
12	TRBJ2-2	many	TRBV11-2	CASKQGSGELFF
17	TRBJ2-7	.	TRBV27	CASSLNRAEGTLREQYF
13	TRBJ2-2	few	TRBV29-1	CSVQQGWAGELFF
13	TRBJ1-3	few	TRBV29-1	CSVGPGGENTIYF
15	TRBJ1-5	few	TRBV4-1	CASSPVRGSNQPQHF
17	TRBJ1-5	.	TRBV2	CASSEFPDRGSNQPQHF
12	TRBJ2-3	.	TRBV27	CASSLGGDTQYF
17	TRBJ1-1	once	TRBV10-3	CAIGMGGSAGKNTEAFF
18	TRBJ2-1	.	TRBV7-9	CASSSLRTTSGRKDEQFF
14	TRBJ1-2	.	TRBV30	CAWSEGVLGYGYTF
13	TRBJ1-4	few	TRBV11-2	CASSYLKGEKLFF
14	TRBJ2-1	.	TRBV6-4	CASSSSGSYNEQFF
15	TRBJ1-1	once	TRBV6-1	CASSETPPGNTEAFF
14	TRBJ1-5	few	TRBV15	CATSYRQGQQPQHF
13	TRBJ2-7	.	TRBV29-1	CSVDAAGSYEQYF
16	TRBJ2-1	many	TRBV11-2	CASSLYPGTTYNEQFF
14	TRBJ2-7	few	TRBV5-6	CASSWTSGTYEQYF
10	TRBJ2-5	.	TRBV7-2	CASLGETQYF
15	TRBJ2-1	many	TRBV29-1	CSVAGLGDVYNEQFF
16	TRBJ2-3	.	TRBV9	CASSVEAGASTDTQYF
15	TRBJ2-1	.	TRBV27	CASSLVTGGRNEQFF
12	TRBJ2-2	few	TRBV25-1	CASSERVGELFF
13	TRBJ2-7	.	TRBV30	CAWRESGAYEQYF
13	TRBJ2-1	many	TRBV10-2	CASKYREEREQFF
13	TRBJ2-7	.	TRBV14	CASSQGQGNEQYF
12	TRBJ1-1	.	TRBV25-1	CASSEPSGEAFF
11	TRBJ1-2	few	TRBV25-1	CASSGEYGYTF
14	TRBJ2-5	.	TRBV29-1	CSVNPGTAQETQYF
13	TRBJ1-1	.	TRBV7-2	CASSLRDGGEAFF
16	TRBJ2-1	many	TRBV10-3	CAISEAGLAGGNEQFF
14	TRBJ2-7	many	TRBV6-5	CASSSVKKTLEQYF
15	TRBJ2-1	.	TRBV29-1	CSVEGTTGTYNEQFF
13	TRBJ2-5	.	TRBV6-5	CASSYAAQETQYF